The 7 T cell receptor beta chains presented below share a single source sample, sequenced in a study of cytomegalovirus exposure and HLA in healthy donors. The PCR was carried out with 60 Vbeta primers and 13 Jbeta primers. The assay was immunoSEQ multiplex PCR, and TCRdb's table has in-frame clones only and misses some. Here the sample spans about 130,000 clones, roughly 80% being singletons. The material sequenced was PBMCs. Receptors originate from a middle-aged woman in good health and CMV-seronegative.

The chain is built from TRBV5-1 and TRBJ2-5, with no clear D. CDR3 size: 15 residues. V was pared by 0 bases and J by 2 bases, with 11 bases between. The germline gives CDR1 SGHRS, CDR2 YFSETQ. CDR3 DNA: TGCGCCAGCAGCTTGGTGCTGGCCCGTCAAGAGACCCAGTACTTC. Translated, it gives CASSLVLARQETQYF.

The chain has TRBV9 and TRBJ1-5, with D unresolved. The CDR3 loop spans 13 amino acids. V shed 4 bases and J shed 6 bases, with 11 bases lying between them. Per the germline V gene, CDR1 is SGDLS and CDR2 is YYNGEE. The CDR3 region is CASSSSPGQPQHF. CDR3 coding DNA: TGTGCCAGCAGCTCGTCCCCGGGTCAGCCCCAGCATTTT.

The chain uses TRBV2 and TRBJ2-5; possibly TRBD2 for D (5 bases). Per the germline V gene, CDR1 is SNHLY and CDR2 is FYNNEI. The CDR3 is 13 residues long. Trimming cost V 5 bases and J 4 bases, with 11 bases left between them. CDR3 loop: CASSLLALETQYF. CDR3 nucleotides: TGTGCCAGCAGTCTCCTAGCATTAGAGACCCAGTACTTC.

This chain's CDR3 is CASSLAAAEVVDEQFF. The CDR3, as DNA: TGTGCCAGCAGCTTAGCCGCGGCAGAGGTCGTGGATGAGCAGTTCTTC. The rearrangement joins TRBV13 to TRBJ2-1; D ambiguous. Trimming stripped 1 base from V and 8 bases from J, with 18 bases between. The CDR3 runs 16 residues. The germline CDR1 and CDR2 sequences are PRHDT and FYEKMQ (reference sequence).

This chain links TRBV11-2 with TRBJ2-5, with 9 bases identical to TRBD1. V was pared by 1 base and J by 4 bases, with 7 bases of the junction left unmatched. The length of the CDR3 is 16 residues. Looked up from germline, CDR1 is SGHAT and CDR2 is FQNNGV. The CDR3 protein is CASSLGGQGVRETQYF. In DNA form, the CDR3 reads TGTGCCAGCAGCTTAGGGGGACAGGGTGTAAGAGAGACCCAGTACTTC. The full variable domain, completed using reference TRBV11-2 and TRBJ2-5, is EAGVAQSPRYKIIEKRQSVAFWCNPISGHATLYWYQQILGQGPKLLIQFQNNGVVDDSQLPKDRFSAERLKGVDSTLKIQPAKLEDSAVYLCASSLGGQGVRETQYFGPGTRLLVL.

V usage is TRBV2 and J usage is TRBJ1-5, with TRBD1 matching 10 bases. From germline, CDR1 is SNHLY and CDR2 FYNNEI. The ends lost 8 bases at V and 3 bases at J; junction bases unmatched: 7. CDR3 size: 15 residues. The CDR3 DNA reads as TGTGCCAGCTCGGGACAGGGGATTGCCAATCAGCCCCAGCATTTT. Its protein is CASSGQGIANQPQHF.

V is TRBV7-6 and J is TRBJ2-1, with 8 nucleotides matching TRBD2. The CDR3 consists of 17 residues. Trimming at V came to 5 bases and at J to 1 base, leaving 10 bases not matched to a gene. From germline, CDR1 is SGHVS and CDR2 FNYEAQ. CDR3 sequence: CASSPRIGRGSYNEQFF. CDR3 nucleotides: TGTGCCAGCAGCCCAAGGATCGGGAGGGGGTCCTACAATGAGCAGTTCTTC.